The text below deals with one T cell receptor beta chain. As processed by the authors: Reference gene primers were amplified, and this amplification served to estimate nucleated cell counts. Clones were read by immunoSEQ multiplex PCR, and TCRdb kept only the in-frame ones, dropping some. That table is the source of V, J and clone size, and D and trimming were worked out from the DNA. Found here are around 58,000 clones, 88% of them singletons; the top ten hold 43%. Seattle enrolled patients during active infection and tracked them longitudinally. The sample comes from a study of blood T cell repertoires in COVID-19. Study-level information: Italy, Spain and the United States were the sources of the convalescent and acute COVID-19 samples. Nucleic acid was either cDNA or gDNA, and it came from T cells, B-cell-depleted T cells, or PBMCs.

Material for sequencing was peripheral blood. The clonotype comes from a woman aged 55-75 years with COVID-19, enrolled during active disease.

The CDR3 DNA follows: TGTGCCTGGAGTGTACAACCGGGACAGGGAACGTTCGAGCAGTACTTC. It translates to CAWSVQPGQGTFEQYF. The chain combines TRBV30 with TRBJ2-7; the match to TRBD1 covers 9 bases. The J segment lost 6 bases and the V segment lost 0 bases, leaving 12 bases of the junction unmatched. The CDR3 totals 16 residues. Germline CDR1 reads GTSNPN; CDR2 reads SVGIG (reference sequence).